A selection of T cell receptor beta chains follows, all from one sample in a study of cytotoxic CD8 clonotypes in ibrutinib-treated CLL. The data were produced by immunoSEQ multiplex PCR, yet TCRdb's version contains in-frame clones alone and is incomplete. The top ten hold 20% to 25% of the sample, which has about 92,000 clones, over 60% seen once. The material was PBMCs, obtained after 24 months of ibrutinib treatment. These receptors all come from a human donor with chronic lymphocytic leukemia. CDR3s include the opening cysteine and the closing phenylalanine or tryptophan. The D gene is left open where the match is weak. Some rows have no size entry. The others give once, few or many, or a class for an expanded clone.

v_call	d_call	j_call	clone_size	cdr3_aa	cdr3_nt
TRBV19	TRBD1	TRBJ1-5	few	CASSSWTGRDQPQHF	TGTGCCAGTAGTAGCTGGACAGGCCGGGATCAGCCCCAGCATTTT
TRBV5-4	-	TRBJ2-7	-	CASSSDPTGFYEQYF	TGTGCCAGCAGCTCGGACCCGACGGGATTCTACGAGCAGTACTTC
TRBV10-1	-	TRBJ1-2	-	CASGQGGGYGYTF	TGCGCCAGCGGCCAGGGCGGCGGTTATGGCTACACCTTC
TRBV27	TRBD1	TRBJ1-2	-	CASSSNRGKYGYTF	TGTGCCAGCAGTTCCAACAGGGGTAAATATGGCTACACCTTC
TRBV7-3	-	TRBJ1-6	-	CASSVRDSYNSPLHF	TGTGCCAGCAGCGTCAGGGATTCCTATAATTCACCCCTCCACTTT
TRBV19	TRBD1	TRBJ2-5	-	CASTGTGPETQYF	TGTGCCAGCACCGGGACAGGGCCAGAGACCCAGTACTTC
TRBV6-1	-	TRBJ1-2	few	CASSPLQGNNYGYTF	TGTGCCAGCAGTCCATTACAGGGAAATAACTATGGCTACACCTTC
TRBV18	-	TRBJ2-1	few	CASSPNNEQFF	TGTGCCAGCTCACCAAACAATGAGCAGTTCTTC
TRBV5-1	TRBD1	TRBJ1-4	once	CASSVSGTVNEKLFF	TGCGCCAGCAGCGTCTCCGGGACAGTCAATGAAAAACTGTTTTTT
TRBV5-4	-	TRBJ1-4	-	CASSPGALNEKLFF	TGTGCCAGCAGCCCAGGGGCGCTAAATGAAAAACTGTTTTTT
TRBV6-1	-	TRBJ1-5	-	CASGRDGNQPQHF	TGTGCCAGCGGTCGGGACGGCAATCAGCCCCAGCATTTT
TRBV19	-	TRBJ1-5	-	CASAISETPNQPQHF	TGTGCCAGTGCCATCTCGGAAACACCCAATCAGCCCCAGCATTTT
TRBV5-8	-	TRBJ2-2	once	CASSLERGGELFF	TGTGCCAGCAGCTTGGAGAGGGGCGGGGAGCTGTTTTTT
TRBV28	TRBD1	TRBJ1-5	-	CASNLKDRFGQPQHF	TGTGCCAGCAACCTTAAGGACAGGTTCGGGCAGCCCCAGCATTTT
TRBV7-9	-	TRBJ2-1	once	CASRAGTHNEQFF	TGTGCCAGCAGGGCCGGGACTCACAATGAGCAGTTCTTC
TRBV5-6	-	TRBJ2-7	-	CASSSTSYEQYF	TGTGCCAGCTCCTCGACCAGCTACGAGCAGTACTTC
TRBV28	-	TRBJ1-1	-	CASSPPRQNTEAFF	TGTGCCAGCAGTCCCCCCCGACAGAACACTGAAGCTTTCTTT
TRBV11-2	-	TRBJ1-2	-	CASSLEPARGGFYGYTF	TGTGCCAGCAGCTTAGAGCCAGCTAGGGGGGGTTTCTATGGCTACACCTTC
TRBV11-1	TRBD2	TRBJ2-1	-	CASSSRASGTTYNEQFF	TGTGCCAGCAGCTCGCGGGCTTCCGGGACTACCTACAATGAGCAGTTCTTC
TRBV5-1	-	TRBJ2-2	-	CASSLEFTGELFF	TGCGCCAGCAGCTTGGAGTTTACCGGGGAGCTGTTTTTT
TRBV5-8	TRBD1	TRBJ2-7	-	CASRIRTGDYEQYF	TGTGCCAGCAGGATTCGGACAGGGGACTACGAGCAGTACTTC
TRBV4-2	TRBD2	TRBJ2-2	many	CASSQGSSRTSGIFAPGELFF	TGTGCCAGCAGCCAAGGGAGCAGTCGGACTAGCGGGATCTTTGCACCCGGGGAGCTGTTTTTT
TRBV25-1	TRBD2	TRBJ2-7	once	CASSGGGRYEQYF	TGTGCCAGCAGTGGGGGGGGAAGGTACGAGCAGTACTTC
TRBV5-1	TRBD1	TRBJ1-4	once	CASSLLGRRAGGEKLFF	TGCGCCAGCAGCTTACTGGGTAGGAGGGCAGGGGGCGAAAAACTGTTTTTT
TRBV13	-	TRBJ1-1	-	CASSLEASLWDTEAFF	TGTGCCAGCAGCTTAGAGGCGTCTCTTTGGGACACTGAAGCTTTCTTT
TRBV6-1	TRBD1	TRBJ2-7	few	CASRAPGQGNYEQYF	TGTGCCAGCAGAGCTCCGGGACAGGGGAACTACGAGCAGTACTTC
TRBV4-3	-	TRBJ1-4	-	CASSPGGTGGEKLFF	TGCGCCAGCAGCCCCGGAGGTACAGGTGGGGAAAAACTGTTTTTT
TRBV9	TRBD2	TRBJ2-1	-	CASSVNSGLGYNEQFF	TGTGCCAGCAGCGTAAATTCAGGACTAGGGTACAATGAGCAGTTCTTC
TRBV28	-	TRBJ2-7	-	CASSFPRYGEQYF	TGTGCCAGCAGTTTCCCGAGGTATGGCGAGCAGTACTTC
TRBV5-1	-	TRBJ2-2	-	CASSLPGASTGELFF	TGCGCCAGCAGCTTGCCGGGAGCTAGTACCGGGGAGCTGTTTTTT
TRBV6-1	-	TRBJ1-2	-	CASSGTRAYGYTF	TGTGCCAGCAGTGGGACAAGGGCCTATGGCTACACCTTC
TRBV7-6	-	TRBJ2-7	few	CASSTDYEQYF	TGTGCCAGCAGCACCGACTACGAGCAGTACTTC
TRBV4-1	TRBD2	TRBJ2-2	-	CASSQELAGVTGELFF	TGCGCCAGCAGCCAAGAACTAGCGGGAGTCACCGGGGAGCTGTTTTTT
TRBV15	TRBD1	TRBJ1-5	-	CATSSQGQHRSQPQHF	TGTGCCACCAGCAGCCAGGGACAGCATCGGTCTCAGCCCCAGCATTTT
TRBV28	-	TRBJ2-7	medium-sized	CASNSVGVDADEQYF	TGTGCCAGCAACTCCGTGGGGGTTGATGCAGACGAGCAGTACTTC
TRBV30	-	TRBJ2-1	-	CAWSPDNEQFF	TGTGCCTGGAGTCCCGACAATGAGCAGTTCTTC
TRBV7-9	TRBD1	TRBJ2-3	-	CASSRTGGDTQYF	TGTGCCAGCAGTCGGACAGGGGGAGATACGCAGTATTTT
TRBV4-2	-	TRBJ1-2	few	CASSPGGKEYGYTF	TGTGCCAGCAGCCCGGGGGGGAAGGAGTATGGCTACACCTTC
TRBV28	-	TRBJ2-6	few	CATGTSSGANVLTF	TGTGCCACCGGTACGAGCTCTGGGGCCAACGTCCTGACTTTC
TRBV27	-	TRBJ2-7	-	CASSKYRQAWDEQYF	TGTGCCAGCAGTAAATACCGACAGGCATGGGACGAGCAGTACTTC
TRBV4-1	TRBD1	TRBJ2-6	few	CASSQETGSGANVLTF	TGCGCCAGCAGCCAAGAGACAGGGAGCGGGGCCAACGTCCTGACTTTC
TRBV5-1	-	TRBJ1-5	-	CASRPTGTGDQPQHF	TGCGCCAGCAGGCCAACAGGGACGGGGGACCAGCCCCAGCATTTT
TRBV2	-	TRBJ1-1	-	CASTGRMNTEAFF	TGTGCCAGCACCGGACGGATGAACACTGAAGCTTTCTTT
TRBV15	-	TRBJ2-7	-	CATSPGRTGSSYEQYF	TGTGCCACCAGCCCGGGACGCACAGGGAGCTCCTACGAGCAGTACTTC
TRBV27	-	TRBJ1-2	-	CASSLLGQGNYGYTF	TGTGCCAGCAGTTTGCTCGGGCAGGGCAACTATGGCTACACCTTC
TRBV9	-	TRBJ2-2	-	CASSVRGHANTGELFF	TGTGCCAGCAGCGTACGGGGGCACGCGAACACCGGGGAGCTGTTTTTT
TRBV7-6	-	TRBJ1-6	few	CASSRTVSYNSPLHF	TGTGCCAGCAGCCGGACAGTCTCCTATAATTCACCCCTCCACTTT
TRBV5-1	-	TRBJ1-2	-	CASSLSGTTTNYGYTF	TGCGCCAGCAGCTTGTCGGGGACGACTACTAACTATGGCTACACCTTC
TRBV27	TRBD1	TRBJ2-5	-	CASSFRDRGRETQYF	TGTGCCAGCAGTTTTCGGGACAGGGGGCGGGAGACCCAGTACTTC
TRBV7-6	-	TRBJ1-3	-	CASSLTGSSNTIYF	TGTGCCAGCAGCTTAACGGGCAGCTCAAACACCATATATTTT
TRBV11-3	-	TRBJ2-7	many	CASSRQGHEQYF	TGTGCCAGCAGCCGGCAGGGGCACGAGCAGTACTTC
TRBV6-6	-	TRBJ2-3	-	CASSSDTPPHTDTQYF	TGTGCCAGCAGTTCTGACACTCCTCCTCACACAGATACGCAGTATTTT
TRBV19	-	TRBJ2-6	-	CATSRGSGANVLTF	TGTGCCACCAGCCGAGGCTCTGGGGCCAACGTCCTGACTTTC
TRBV5-5	-	TRBJ1-5	-	CASSLHRGASGNQPQHF	TGTGCCAGCAGCTTGCACCGGGGGGCATCGGGCAATCAGCCCCAGCATTTT
TRBV5-5	TRBD1	TRBJ2-7	-	CASSLEQGSSYEQYF	TGTGCCAGCAGCTTGGAACAGGGGAGCTCCTACGAGCAGTACTTC
TRBV14	TRBD1	TRBJ2-7	-	CASSRPGQGAYEQYF	TGTGCCAGCAGCCGTCCGGGACAGGGGGCCTACGAGCAGTACTTC
TRBV2	-	TRBJ2-7	-	CASSISGYEQYF	TGTGCCAGCAGTATAAGCGGCTACGAGCAGTACTTC